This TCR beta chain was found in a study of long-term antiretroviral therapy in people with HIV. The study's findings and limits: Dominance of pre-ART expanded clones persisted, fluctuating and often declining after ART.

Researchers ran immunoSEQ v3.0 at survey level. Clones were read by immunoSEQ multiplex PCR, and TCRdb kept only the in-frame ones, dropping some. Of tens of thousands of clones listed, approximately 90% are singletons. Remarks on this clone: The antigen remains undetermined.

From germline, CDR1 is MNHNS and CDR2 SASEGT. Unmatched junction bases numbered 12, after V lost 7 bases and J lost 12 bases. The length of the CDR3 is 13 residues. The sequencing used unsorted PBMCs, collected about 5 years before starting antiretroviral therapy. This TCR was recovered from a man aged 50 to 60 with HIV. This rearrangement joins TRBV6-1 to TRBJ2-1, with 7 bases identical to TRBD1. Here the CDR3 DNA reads TGTGCCAGCACCCGGGACAGAGGGAGTGTGCAGTTCTTC. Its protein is CASTRDRGSVQFF.